Sequencing of this TCR beta chain was carried out in a study of blood T cell repertoires in COVID-19. Assay: immunoSEQ multiplex PCR; the TCRdb copy retains only in-frame clones and omits some. The sample includes hundreds of thousands of clones, about 90% seen only once; the top ten take about 7%. CDR1 and CDR2 (germline): LNHDA, SQIVND (reference sequence). The V segment lost 1 base and the J segment 7 bases; nucleotides outside the gene matches: 5. This CDR3 is 15 amino acids long. The chain combines TRBV19 with TRBJ2-4; 9 nucleotides agree with TRBD2. The sequenced material came from peripheral blood. This clonotype was sampled from a woman aged 70-85 years with COVID-19, enrolled during active disease. The CDR3 region has the DNA TGTGCCAGTAGTATAGTTGGGACTAGCCTGAACATTCAGTACTTC. This gives the protein CASSIVGTSLNIQYF. Variable domain in full (rest from reference TRBV19 and TRBJ2-4): DGGITQSPKYLFRKEGQNVTLSCEQNLNHDAMYWYRQDPGQGLRLIYYSQIVNDFQKGDIAEGYSVSREKKESFPLTVTSAQKNPTAFYLCASSIVGTSLNIQYFGAGTRLSVL.